Presented here are 24 T cell receptor beta chains from one specimen sequenced in a study of OX40 agonist ivuxolimab in advanced cancers. Generated by immunoSEQ multiplex PCR, the TCRdb table keeps only in-frame clones and is missing some. The sample yields around 67,000 clones, more than 75% seen once. The sample was CD4+ or CD8+ T cells sorted from blood, taken in a trial of the OX40 agonist ivuxolimab. The receptor set was obtained from an adult with an advanced solid tumor such as melanoma, head and neck, liver or kidney cancer.

This clone was observed a handful of times. The chain combines TRBV6-1 with TRBJ2-1; TRBD2 aligns across 8 bases. Trimming at V came to 8 bases and at J to 4 bases, leaving 10 bases not matched to a gene. CDR1 and CDR2 (germline): MNHNS, SASEGT. The CDR3 loop spans 15 amino acids. The CDR3 bases are TGTGCCAGCCCATTTGCGGGGGGCGGGTACAATGAGCAGTTCTTC. As protein: CASPFAGGGYNEQFF.

This sequence joins TRBV7-2 and TRBJ1-2, with 10 bases that match TRBD1. J lost 8 bases, V lost 4 bases, and 4 bases had no gene match. Germline lookup yields CDR1 SGHTA and CDR2 FQGNSA. The CDR3 runs 13 residues. The CDR3 region has the DNA TGTGCCAGCAGCTCGGGACAGGGGAAGGGCTACACCTTC. It codes for CASSSGQGKGYTF.

This chain joins TRBV2 and TRBJ2-4; D is possibly TRBD1 (6 bases). The CDR3 extends over 16 amino acids. With 6 bases removed from V and 0 bases from J, the gap between germline ends came to 15 bases. Germline-derived CDR1 and CDR2 are SNHLY and FYNNEI. The CDR3: CASSTGQILAKNIQYF. CDR3 in DNA: TGTGCCAGCAGCACCGGACAGATACTAGCCAAAAACATTCAGTACTTC.

The V gene is TRBV5-1, the J gene TRBJ2-1; 8 bases line up with TRBD1. This CDR3 has 17 amino acids. V dropped 2 bases and J dropped 6; count of bases not matched to a gene: 13. CDR1 is SGHRS and CDR2 is YFSETQ in the germline V gene. The CDR3 is CASSFIQTGGIGNEQFF. CDR3 nucleotides: TGCGCCAGCAGCTTTATACAAACAGGGGGAATCGGCAATGAGCAGTTCTTC.

The V and J genes are TRBV9 and TRBJ2-3; 11 positions match TRBD2. This CDR3 has 14 amino acids. The ends lost 3 bases at V and 5 bases at J; junction bases unmatched: 2. Per the germline V gene, CDR1 is SGDLS and CDR2 is YYNGEE. The CDR3 nucleotides read TGTGCCAGCAGCGCGGGACTAGCGGAAGATACGCAGTATTTT. Translation gives CASSAGLAEDTQYF.

This rearrangement joins TRBV7-9 to TRBJ2-1, with D perhaps matching TRBD2 (6 bases). This CDR3 contains 15 residues. CDR1 and CDR2 (germline): SEHNR, FQNEAQ (reference sequence). Trimming removed 4 bases from V and 3 bases from J, with 13 bases in between. The CDR3 spells CASSSLERVYNEQFF. As DNA, the CDR3 is TGTGCCAGCAGCTCTTTGGAGCGGGTCTACAATGAGCAGTTCTTC.

V gene TRBV4-2 combines with J gene TRBJ2-3, with TRBD2 matching 11 bases. Germline CDR1 LGHNA, CDR2 YNFKEQ. The CDR3 spans 16 residues. V lost 4 bases, J lost 5 bases, and 8 bases stayed unmatched. Written as DNA, the CDR3 is TGTGCCAGCAGCCGATCTAGCGGGGGGCCGGGAGATACGCAGTATTTT. Its translation is CASSRSSGGPGDTQYF.

V usage is TRBV4-1 and J usage is TRBJ1-3; no reliable D call. From germline, CDR1 is MGHRA and CDR2 YSYEKL. The CDR3 is made up of 15 amino acids. V lost 0 bases and J lost 0, with 6 bases in between. CDR3 loop: CASSQEMSSGNTIYF. The CDR3 region has the DNA TGCGCCAGCAGCCAAGAGATGAGCTCTGGAAACACCATATATTTT.

The chain employs TRBV5-6 and TRBJ2-7, with D perhaps TRBD1 (6 bases). From germline, CDR1 is SGHDT and CDR2 YYEEEE. This CDR3 has 16 amino acids. The V and J ends lost 1 base and 6 bases respectively, with 20 bases between them. The CDR3 protein is CASSLYLEDSTTEQYF. The CDR3 DNA reads TGTGCCAGCAGCTTGTATCTCGAGGACAGTACCACCGAGCAGTACTTC.

This clone has only a few counts. V usage is TRBV6-5 and J usage is TRBJ2-5; the D gene is possibly TRBD2 (5 bases). The CDR3 is made up of 14 amino acids. Trimming stripped 6 bases from V and 1 base from J, with 12 bases between. Germline CDR1 and CDR2: MNHEY and SVGAGI. The CDR3 is CASRTSGIQETQYF. CDR3 DNA sequence: TGTGCCAGCAGAACCTCCGGGATCCAAGAGACCCAGTACTTC.

The rearrangement uses TRBV7-2 and TRBJ2-5; D remains ambiguous. CDR3 length: 13 amino acids. Between the trimmed V and J ends, which lost 0 bases and 5 bases, there was a span of 7 bases. Germline loops: CDR1 SGHTA, CDR2 FQGNSA. CDR3 region: CASSLAVAETQYF. The DNA of the CDR3 is TGTGCCAGCAGCTTAGCGGTGGCGGAGACCCAGTACTTC.

The chain combines TRBV19 with TRBJ2-2; 10 nucleotides align to TRBD2. This CDR3 contains 19 residues. Per germline, CDR1 LNHDA and CDR2 SQIVND (reference sequence). Trimming removed 6 bases from V and 8 bases from J; junction bases left unmatched: 21. The chain's CDR3 is CASSLKSTSGIATRGELFF. Here the CDR3 DNA reads TGTGCCAGTAGCCTGAAGTCCACTAGCGGGATCGCCACACGGGGGGAGCTGTTTTTT.

CDR3 residues: CASSVDVGGTSGSPLHF. Written as DNA, the CDR3 is TGTGCCAGCAGCGTAGATGTGGGTGGCACGTCGGGTTCACCCCTCCACTTT. V and J are TRBV9 and TRBJ1-6; D not certain. V was shortened by 0 bases and J by 9 bases, with 19 bases between the two germline ends. The CDR3 has 17 residues. Germline values: CDR1 SGDLS, CDR2 YYNGEE. Drawing the rest from reference TRBV9 and TRBJ1-6, the complete variable domain is DSGVTQTPKHLITATGQRVTLRCSPRSGDLSVYWYQQSLDQGLQFLIQYYNGEERAKGNILERFSAQQFPDLHSELNLSSLELGDSALYFCASSVDVGGTSGSPLHFGNGTRLTVT.

V is TRBV4-3 and J is TRBJ2-7; 8 positions match TRBD2. V shed 0 bases, J shed 4 bases, and the junction held 8 bases outside the gene matches. In germline, CDR1 is LGHNA, CDR2 YSLEER. The CDR3 totals 16 residues. CDR3 nucleotides: TGCGCCAGCAGCCAAGATCACGACGGGAGGGGGTACGAGCAGTACTTC. Translating gives CASSQDHDGRGYEQYF.

The CDR3: CASSEGGRGTNVLTF. The CDR3 nucleotides read TGTGCCAGCAGTGAAGGAGGAAGGGGGACCAACGTCCTGACTTTC. The chain employs TRBV2 and TRBJ2-6; possibly TRBD1 for D (6 bases). V dropped 1 base and J dropped 8 bases, with 12 bases sitting between them. Germline V gene data show CDR1 as SNHLY and CDR2 as FYNNEI. This CDR3 has 15 amino acids.

The rearrangement uses TRBV25-1 and TRBJ2-1; D is possibly TRBD1 (6 bases). Per the germline V gene, CDR1 is MGHDK and CDR2 is SYGVNS. This CDR3 contains 15 residues. V lost 3 bases and J 9 bases, leaving 18 bases between the germline ends. CDR3: CASSDGRGRIFEQFF. CDR3 nucleotide sequence: TGTGCCAGCAGTGATGGCAGGGGCCGCATTTTTGAGCAGTTCTTC.

The V call is TRBV7-2, the J call TRBJ2-5; D is unresolved. V was trimmed by 2 bases and J by 2 bases, leaving 12 bases between them. The CDR3 consists of 15 residues. Germline V gene sequence: CDR1 SGHTA, CDR2 FQGNSA. DNA for the CDR3: TGTGCCAGCAGCTTACATCCATGGCAACAAGAGACCCAGTACTTC. The encoded protein is CASSLHPWQQETQYF.

J is TRBJ2-2 and V is TRBV10-2, with D hard to call. Per germline, CDR1 WSHSY and CDR2 SAAADI. Deletions cut 0 bases from V and 0 bases from J, with 14 bases between. This CDR3 is built from 18 residues. For the CDR3, the DNA is TGCGCCAGCAGTGAGTCGAAACGGTCAGCCTCGAACACCGGGGAGCTGTTTTTT. It specifies CASSESKRSASNTGELFF.

DNA of the CDR3: TGCAGCGTTGAAGATAAAGGGCTTTGGACAGGGGGTTTCGGCTACACCTTC. It encodes CSVEDKGLWTGGFGYTF. This chain uses TRBV29-1 with TRBJ1-2; 10 bases are shared with TRBD1. With V trimmed by 0 bases and J by 8 bases, 15 bases remained unmatched. The germline gives CDR1 SQVTM, CDR2 ANQGSEA. This CDR3 is 17 amino acids long. Using reference TRBV29-1 and TRBJ1-2 for the parts outside the CDR3, the full variable domain is SAVISQKPSRDICQRGTSLTIQCQVDSQVTMMFWYRQQPGQSLTLIATANQGSEATYESGFVIDKFPISRPNLTFSTLTVSNMSPEDSSIYLCSVEDKGLWTGGFGYTFGSGTRLTVV.

The V and J genes are TRBV7-2 and TRBJ2-1; D is ambiguous. The V gene's germline CDR1 is SGHTA and CDR2 FQGNSA. Trimming took off 4 bases at V and 5 bases at J, with 12 bases between the two ends. This CDR3 spans 14 amino acids. The chain's CDR3 is CASSSLGPNNEQFF. The CDR3 nucleotides read TGTGCCAGCAGCTCCCTCGGACCAAACAATGAGCAGTTCTTC.

This sequence joins TRBV21-1 and TRBJ2-7; the table's TRBD1 call for D was not verified on the DNA. TRBV21-1 is labeled a pseudogene. The CDR3 covers 15 residues. CDR3 DNA: TGTGCCAGCCCGACAGGTCCCTCCTGCTCCTACGAGCAGTACGTC. Protein: CASPTGPSCSYEQYV.

The CDR3 DNA reads as TGTGCCAGCAGCTTGGGTTCAACTAATGAAAAACTGTTTTTT. This sequence encodes CASSLGSTNEKLFF. The chain joins TRBV7-9 to TRBJ1-4; D is undetermined. The ends were cut back, 3 bases at V and 0 bases at J, with 5 bases in the middle. Germline lookup yields CDR1 SEHNR and CDR2 FQNEAQ (reference sequence). The CDR3 runs to 14 residues.

V and J are TRBV9 and TRBJ1-4, with 7 bases that match TRBD1. CDR1 SGDLS and CDR2 YYNGEE come from the germline V gene. V shed 0 bases and J 6 bases; nucleotides not matched to a gene: 5. The CDR3 loop spans 15 amino acids. The DNA of the CDR3 is TGTGCCAGCAGCGTAGCGACAGGGTCGGATGAAAAACTGTTTTTT. Translation: CASSVATGSDEKLFF.

This clone was counted between two and nine times. V usage is TRBV28 and J usage is TRBJ2-1, with 12 positions matching TRBD2. Trimming removed 5 bases from V and 5 bases from J; junction bases left unmatched: 16. Germline values: CDR1 MDHEN, CDR2 SYDVKM. This CDR3 region has 19 residues. The CDR3 sequence is CASSPGILAGGPRDNEQFF. CDR3 coding DNA: TGTGCCAGCAGTCCAGGGATCCTAGCGGGAGGGCCGAGGGACAATGAGCAGTTCTTC.